This record looks at one T cell receptor (beta chain) sequence and its context. This clonotype appeared many times. Its antigen is not yet known. No much larger clone is present one base from it, and per-base qualities are unavailable. This entry is derived from a study of Graves' ophthalmopathy and Graves' hyperthyroidism (dated by TCRdb to between 2017 and 2018). As for the study more broadly: Peripheral blood samples were taken at the time of initial diagnosis, before any treatment was given. The study used signatures of the TCR beta repertoire to tell Graves' ophthalmopathy apart from Graves' hyperthyroidism and to predict which patients would progress to ophthalmopathy. In total, approximately 130 blood samples were TCR-sequenced: fewer than 50 ophthalmopathy, under 80 hyperthyroidism and approximately 17 hyperthyroidism-to-ophthalmopathy patients. To explore V-J signatures distinguishing ophthalmopathy from hyperthyroidism, a discovery set of some 100 patients (roughly 42 ophthalmopathy, roughly 55 stable hyperthyroidism) was enrolled. An independent validation cohort comprised roughly 20 hyperthyroidism patients and some 16 patients who later progressed from hyperthyroidism to ophthalmopathy. In six or seven hyperthyroidism patients, the T-cell repertoires found in thyroid tissue were compared with those found in blood. Once sampling was done, hyperthyroidism patients were given methimazole at a starting dose of 30 mg daily, while ophthalmopathy patients were given high-dose intravenous methylprednisolone. The 75 to 100 discovery patients were randomly split 7:3 into training and test sets.

Hyperthyroidism was defined as stable when no progression to ophthalmopathy occurred within 18 months of follow-up. Patients with hyperthyroidism were aged 18 to 65 years, had been newly diagnosed, and had a disease duration of less than 2 months. Patients were excluded if they had other autoimmune diseases, uncontrolled infections, pregnancy or lactation. Clinical symptoms, serum thyroxine, TRAb, thyroid ultrasound and orbital computed tomography were used for diagnosis. Using Ficoll-Paque density gradient centrifugation, PBMCs were isolated from about 9.4 ml of fresh peripheral blood. Trizol reagent was used to extract the total RNA, and its quality was then checked on an Agilent 2100 Bioanalyzer. TCR beta CDR3 regions were amplified from RNA transcripts for repertoire sequencing. The first round was an RT-PCR using HTBI primers with the Qiagen OneStep RT-PCR kit, and this first round was followed by a second-round multiplex PCR, then size selection and purification. Sequencing of the libraries was carried out on an Illumina HiSeq2000 in paired-end mode with 100 bp reads. On the study's bioinformatics: SOAPnuke was used to process the reads, removing any read that contained adapters or uncalled bases, had a mean Phred below 15, or lacked an exact match to the constant primer or identifier. COPE v1.2.5 was used to merge high-quality paired reads. Clonotypes were defined as unique nucleotide sequences and were aligned to IMGT TRB V, D and J references using MiTCR v1.1. Analysis was restricted to V-J combinations with a frequency above 0.0001, which covered over 98% of repertoires. A TCR clonal expansion and chaos score per V-J combination was defined as the ratio of F50 clonal expansion to chaos observed in the TCRdist matrix. Welch's t-statistics and random forest were used to narrow the features down to approximately 13 V-J combinations, which were then fed into a naive Bayes classifier. Thyroid-blood repertoire similarity was quantified with the Morisita-Horn index. Using fastp trimming at Q25 and MiXCR clonotype assembly, TCRdb reanalyzed the public sequencing data and kept in-frame beta chains. Rows with one shared CDR3 protein collapse into an entry with the most common genes and DNA. It is TCRdb's table, rather than the study itself, that gives the V and J calls and clone size. The sample table records hundreds of thousands of distinct CDR3 sequences; 20% to 25% of these occur just once. Clones ranked in the top ten supply roughly 6.9% of the sample.

CDR1 and CDR2 are read off the germline V gene as SGHAT and FQNNGV. V drops 6 bases and J drops 0 bases, leaving 18 bases in between. The CDR3 numbers 17 residues from cysteine through phenylalanine. Just the 51-base CDR3 DNA is kept, in frame starting at base 1. The research as a whole found: Most of the expanded thyroid clonotypes with a frequency above 0.001 were also detected in blood, and it was suggested that the thyroid immune response may be reflected by blood repertoires. Sample size was not statistically predetermined, and group allocation was not concealed from the investigators. In validation, the model predicted ophthalmopathy progression with nearly 71% sensitivity and roughly 72% specificity; 12 predicted patients were CT-confirmed with GO in a median of around 6.5 months. In cross-validation, the 13-signature model distinguished ophthalmopathy from stable hyperthyroidism with approximately 88% sensitivity and around 82% specificity, and in the test set the corresponding values were about 80% and 75%.

The sequence was collected from a woman younger than 30 with stable Graves' hyperthyroidism. Some clones in this sample may be carry-over from other donors' samples. Donor details come from another sample of the same person, matched by shared clones. Rearrangement joined TRBV11-2 to TRBJ1-3, and perhaps TRBD1 as D gene, on 5 matching bases. Material: peripheral blood. The CDR3 loop reads CASRNGTLKSSGNTIYF. The nucleotide sequence reads as follows: TGTGCCAGCAGGAACGGGACCCTCAAGTCCTCTGGAAACACCATATATTTT.